A single sample gave rise to the 9 T cell receptor beta chains below, sequenced in a study of CD8+ T cells in alopecia areata. Described treatment: oral pan-JAK inhibitor, 5-10 mg twice daily. Investigators isolated RNA and reverse transcribed it into cDNA to act as the sequencing template. The data were produced by immunoSEQ multiplex PCR, yet TCRdb's version contains in-frame clones alone and is incomplete. Of about 190,000 clones listed, 60% to 70% are singletons. The material was CD4+ T cells sorted from blood, obtained at week 4, from a patient treated with tofacitinib. The receptors were gathered from a human donor with alopecia areata.

CDR3 amino acids: CASSHPGTYYEQYF. CDR3 nucleotide sequence: TGCGCCAGCAGCCACCCCGGGACCTACTACGAGCAGTACTTC. The V gene is TRBV4-1, the J gene TRBJ2-7; possibly TRBD1 or TRBD2 for D (5 bases each). Trimming took off 3 bases at V and 3 bases at J, with 12 bases between the two ends. Germline CDR1 is MGHRA and CDR2 is YSYEKL. The CDR3 covers 14 residues.

This clone has only one observation. J is TRBJ2-2 and V is TRBV2; D perhaps matches TRBD2 (6 bases). The CDR3 has 12 residues. From germline, CDR1 is SNHLY and CDR2 FYNNEI. Between the trimmed V and J ends, which lost 6 bases and 8 bases, there was a span of 10 bases. Here the CDR3 reads CASSQGGGELFF. The DNA of the CDR3 is TGTGCCAGCAGCCAAGGAGGGGGGGAGCTGTTTTTT.

This chain connects TRBV7-2 to TRBJ2-1; D not resolved. Looked up from germline, CDR1 is SGHTA and CDR2 is FQGNSA. The CDR3 runs 12 residues. V lost 5 bases, J lost 8 bases, and 10 bases lay in between. The DNA for the CDR3 is TGTGCCAGCAGCCCCCTCGGCTATGAGCAGTTCTTC. Translated: CASSPLGYEQFF.

The J gene is TRBJ2-1, the V gene TRBV29-1, with D unresolved. The CDR3 extends over 11 amino acids. V was trimmed by 2 bases and J by 8 bases, leaving 7 bases between them. Germline lookup yields CDR1 SQVTM and CDR2 ANQGSEA. The chain's CDR3 is CSVETTHEQFF. CDR3 in DNA: TGCAGCGTTGAAACGACCCATGAGCAGTTCTTC.

This chain connects TRBV4-3 to TRBJ2-1, with 10 bases fitting TRBD1. The germline V gene has CDR1 LGHNA and CDR2 YSLEER. Trimming removed 4 bases from V and 10 bases from J; junction bases left unmatched: 13. The CDR3 sequence is 16 residues long. The CDR3 here is CASSLSGTGALREQFF. The CDR3 nucleotides are TGCGCCAGCAGCCTCTCCGGGACAGGGGCTCTCAGGGAGCAGTTCTTC.

This clone appeared a few times. This chain connects TRBV29-1 to TRBJ2-5, with 7 nucleotides matching TRBD1. Germline assignment: CDR1 SQVTM and CDR2 ANQGSEA. The junction had 10 bases not matched to a gene; V was cut back by 7 bases and J by 5 bases. The CDR3 runs to 13 residues. In nucleotides, the CDR3 is TGCAGCGCTCAGGACAGGTTAGGGGAGACCCAGTACTTC. Translated, it gives CSAQDRLGETQYF.

V usage is TRBV7-2 and J usage is TRBJ2-3; weak D call: TRBD2 (5 bases). Trimming stripped 2 bases from V and 6 bases from J, with 9 bases between. CDR3 size: 13 residues. Per the germline V gene, CDR1 is SGHTA and CDR2 is FQGNSA. CDR3 sequence: CASSLPGFDTQYF. The CDR3 DNA reads as TGTGCCAGCAGCTTACCGGGATTTGATACGCAGTATTTT.

J is TRBJ2-1 and V is TRBV29-1; 12 bases agree with TRBD2. Germline trimming cut 1 base from V and 8 bases from J; bases unmatched to any gene: 3. Germline V CDR1 and CDR2: SQVTM, ANQGSEA. CDR3 length: 14 residues. Written as DNA, the CDR3 is TGCAGCGTTGAAGGACTAGCGGGAGCCCATGAGCAGTTCTTC. This codes for CSVEGLAGAHEQFF.

The chain employs TRBV5-1 and TRBJ2-7, with D perhaps matching TRBD1 or TRBD2 (5 bases each). The CDR3 has 16 amino acids. Germline lookup yields CDR1 SGHRS and CDR2 YFSETQ. The V gene lost 1 base and the J gene lost 2 bases, with 16 bases spanning the gap. CDR3 sequence: CASSLYGQGGPYEQYF. In DNA form, the CDR3 reads TGCGCCAGCAGCTTGTATGGTCAGGGCGGGCCCTACGAGCAGTACTTC. Full variable domain (missing parts from reference TRBV5-1 and TRBJ2-7): KAGVTQTPRYLIKTRGQQVTLSCSPISGHRSVSWYQQTPGQGLQFLFEYFSETQRNKGNFPGRFSGRQFSNSRSEMNVSTLELGDSALYLCASSLYGQGGPYEQYFGPGTRLTVT.